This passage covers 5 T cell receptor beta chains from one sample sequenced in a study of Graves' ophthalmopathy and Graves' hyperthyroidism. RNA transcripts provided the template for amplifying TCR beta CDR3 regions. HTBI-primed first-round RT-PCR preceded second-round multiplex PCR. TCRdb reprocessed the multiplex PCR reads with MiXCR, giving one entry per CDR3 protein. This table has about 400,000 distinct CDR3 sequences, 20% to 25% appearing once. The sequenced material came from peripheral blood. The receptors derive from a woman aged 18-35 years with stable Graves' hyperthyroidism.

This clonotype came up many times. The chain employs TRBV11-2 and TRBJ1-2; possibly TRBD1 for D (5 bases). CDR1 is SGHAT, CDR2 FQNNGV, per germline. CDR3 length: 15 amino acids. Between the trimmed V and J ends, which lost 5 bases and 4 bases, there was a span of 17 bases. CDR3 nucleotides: TGTGCCAGCAGCACCTTGACAGAGGCCAGCTATGGCTACACCTTC. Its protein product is CASSTLTEASYGYTF.

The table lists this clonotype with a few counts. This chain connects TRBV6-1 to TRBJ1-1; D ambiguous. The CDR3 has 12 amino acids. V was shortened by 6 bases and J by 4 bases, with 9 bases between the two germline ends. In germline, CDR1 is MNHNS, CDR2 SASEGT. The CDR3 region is CASSVSPTEAFF. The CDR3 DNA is TGTGCCAGCAGCGTAAGCCCCACTGAAGCTTTCTTT.

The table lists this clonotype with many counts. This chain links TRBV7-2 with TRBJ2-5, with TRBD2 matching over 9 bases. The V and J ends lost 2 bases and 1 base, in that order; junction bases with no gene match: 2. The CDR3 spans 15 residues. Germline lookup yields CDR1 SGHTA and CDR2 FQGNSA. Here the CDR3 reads CASSLSGRSQETQYF. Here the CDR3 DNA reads TGTGCCAGCAGCTTAAGCGGGAGGTCCCAAGAGACCCAGTACTTC. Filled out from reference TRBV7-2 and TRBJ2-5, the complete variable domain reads GAGVSQSPSNKVTEKGKDVELRCDPISGHTALYWYRQSLGQGLEFLIYFQGNSAPDKSGLPSDRFSAERTGGSVSTLTIQRTQQEDSAVYLCASSLSGRSQETQYFGPGTRLLVL.

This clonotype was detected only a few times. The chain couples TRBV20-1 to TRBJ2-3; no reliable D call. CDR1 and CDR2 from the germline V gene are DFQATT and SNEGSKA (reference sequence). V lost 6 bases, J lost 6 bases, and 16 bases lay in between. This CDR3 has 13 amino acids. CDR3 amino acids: CSAPSYAKDTQYF. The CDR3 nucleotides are TGCAGTGCCCCGTCATACGCTAAGGATACGCAGTATTTT.

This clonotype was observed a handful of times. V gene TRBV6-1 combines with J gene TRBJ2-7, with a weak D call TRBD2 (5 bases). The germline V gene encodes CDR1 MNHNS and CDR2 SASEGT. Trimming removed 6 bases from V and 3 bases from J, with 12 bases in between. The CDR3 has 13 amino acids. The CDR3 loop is CASRAGLFYEQYF. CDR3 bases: TGTGCCAGCAGGGCCGGACTTTTCTACGAGCAGTACTTC.